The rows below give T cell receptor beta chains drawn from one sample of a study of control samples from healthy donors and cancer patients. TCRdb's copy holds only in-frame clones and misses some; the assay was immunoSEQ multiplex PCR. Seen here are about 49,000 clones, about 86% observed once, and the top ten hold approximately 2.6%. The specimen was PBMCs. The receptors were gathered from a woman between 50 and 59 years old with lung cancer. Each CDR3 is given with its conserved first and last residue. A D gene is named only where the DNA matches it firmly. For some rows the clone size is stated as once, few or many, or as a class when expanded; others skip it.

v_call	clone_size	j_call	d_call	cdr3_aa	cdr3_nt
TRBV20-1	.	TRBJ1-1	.	CSAYSNTEAFF	TGCAGTGCTTACTCGAACACTGAAGCTTTCTTT
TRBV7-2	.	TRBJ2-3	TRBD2	CASSLHSGGAGDTQYF	TGTGCCAGCAGCTTACACAGCGGGGGGGCAGGTGATACGCAGTATTTT
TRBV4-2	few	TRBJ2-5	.	CASSQDLIQETQYF	TGTGCCAGCAGCCAAGACCTCATTCAGGAGACCCAGTACTTC
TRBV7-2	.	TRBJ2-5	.	CASSRNKAETKETQYF	TGTGCCAGCAGCAGGAATAAAGCGGAGACTAAAGAGACCCAGTACTTC
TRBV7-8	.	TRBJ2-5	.	CASSRDNQEIQYF	TGTGCCAGCAGTCGGGACAACCAAGAGATCCAGTACTTC
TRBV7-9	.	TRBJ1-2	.	CASSTSGDYGYTF	TGTGCCAGCAGCACCTCAGGGGACTATGGCTACACCTTC
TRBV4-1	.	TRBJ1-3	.	CASSQADMGFSGNTIYF	TGCGCCAGCAGCCAAGCCGATATGGGGTTCTCTGGAAACACCATATATTTT
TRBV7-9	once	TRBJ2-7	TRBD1	CASSLSRDRAYEQYF	TGTGCCAGCAGCCTTAGCCGGGACAGAGCCTACGAGCAGTACTTC
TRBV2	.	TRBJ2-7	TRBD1	CASTEQGRNYEQYF	TGTGCCAGCACAGAACAGGGGAGAAACTACGAGCAGTACTTC
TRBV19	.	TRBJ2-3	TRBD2	CASIGGYRDTQYF	TGTGCCAGTATCGGGGGGTACAGAGATACGCAGTATTTT
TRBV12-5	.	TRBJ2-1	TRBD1	CASGSTGGHYNEQFF	TGTGCTAGTGGTTCGACAGGGGGTCACTACAATGAGCAGTTCTTC
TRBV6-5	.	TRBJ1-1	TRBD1	CASSRTGFTEAFF	TGTGCCAGCAGCAGGACAGGGTTCACTGAAGCTTTCTTT
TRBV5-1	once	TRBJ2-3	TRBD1	CASSLKTGGRSDTQYF	TGCGCCAGCAGCTTAAAGACAGGGGGCAGATCAGATACGCAGTATTTT
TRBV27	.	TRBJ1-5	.	CASSSLGGNQPQHF	TGTGCCAGCAGTTCCCTGGGGGGAAATCAGCCCCAGCATTTT
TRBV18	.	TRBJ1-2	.	CASSPPNRDNYGYTF	TGTGCCAGCTCACCACCCAACAGGGATAACTATGGCTACACCTTC
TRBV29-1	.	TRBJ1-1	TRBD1	CSVVGTENTEAFF	TGCAGCGTTGTGGGGACAGAGAACACTGAAGCTTTCTTT
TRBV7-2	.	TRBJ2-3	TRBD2	CASSLYSGGADTQYF	TGTGCCAGCAGCTTATACAGCGGGGGGGCAGATACGCAGTATTTT
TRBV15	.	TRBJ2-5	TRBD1	CATSRVGDRYQETQYF	TGTGCCACCAGCAGAGTAGGGGACAGGTATCAAGAGACCCAGTACTTC
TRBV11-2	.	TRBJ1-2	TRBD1	CASSLPTGTHGYTF	TGTGCCAGCAGCCTCCCGACAGGGACCCATGGCTACACCTTC
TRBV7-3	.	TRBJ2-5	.	CASSLRGDYLETQYF	TGTGCCAGCAGCTTAAGGGGTGACTACTTAGAGACCCAGTACTTC
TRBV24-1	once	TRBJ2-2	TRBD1	CATSDLPGQGTPGELFF	TGTGCCACCAGTGATTTGCCGGGACAGGGGACTCCCGGGGAGCTGTTTTTT
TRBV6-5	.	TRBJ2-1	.	CASSYWGNNEQFF	TGTGCCAGCAGTTACTGGGGCAACAATGAGCAGTTCTTC
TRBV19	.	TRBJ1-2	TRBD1	CASSFNRGSSYTF	TGTGCCAGTAGTTTTAACAGGGGTAGTAGCTACACCTTC
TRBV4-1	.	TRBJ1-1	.	CASSQGVGVMGAFF	TGCGCCAGCAGCCAAGGAGTCGGGGTTATGGGAGCTTTCTTT
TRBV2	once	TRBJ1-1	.	CASSERGLPNTEAFF	TGTGCCAGCAGTGAGCGGGGTCTTCCGAACACTGAAGCTTTCTTT
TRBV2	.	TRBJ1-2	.	CASSERGNYGYTF	TGTGCCAGCAGTGAACGGGGTAATTATGGCTACACCTTC
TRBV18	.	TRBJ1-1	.	CASSRYAGDMNTEAFF	TGTGCCAGCTCTCGATACGCAGGGGATATGAACACTGAAGCTTTCTTT
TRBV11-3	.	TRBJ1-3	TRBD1	CASSQGTVSGNTIYF	TGTGCCAGCAGCCAGGGGACAGTCTCTGGAAACACCATATATTTT
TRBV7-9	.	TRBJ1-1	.	CASSLAGTNTEAFF	TGTGCCAGCAGCTTAGCAGGGACCAACACTGAAGCTTTCTTT
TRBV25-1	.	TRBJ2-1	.	CASSEMSSTYNEQFF	TGTGCCAGCAGTGAAATGAGCTCGACCTACAATGAGCAGTTCTTC
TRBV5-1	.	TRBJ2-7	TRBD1	CASSQSERDRRAYEQYF	TGCGCCAGCAGCCAATCAGAACGGGACAGAAGAGCCTACGAGCAGTACTTC
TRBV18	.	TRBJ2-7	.	CASSPETQGFYEQYF	TGTGCCAGCTCACCGGAGACCCAGGGGTTCTACGAGCAGTACTTC
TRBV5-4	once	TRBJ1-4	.	CASSFRGTNEKLFF	TGTGCCAGCAGCTTCAGAGGGACTAATGAAAAACTGTTTTTT
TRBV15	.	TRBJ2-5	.	CATSRHLETQYF	TGTGCCACCAGCAGACATTTGGAGACCCAGTACTTC
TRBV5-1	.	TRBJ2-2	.	CASSLAETGELFF	TGCGCCAGCAGCTTGGCGGAGACCGGGGAGCTGTTTTTT
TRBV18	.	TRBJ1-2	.	CASSPSPGSHYGYTF	TGTGCCAGCTCACCCTCCCCAGGGTCGCACTATGGCTACACCTTC
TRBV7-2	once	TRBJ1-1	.	CASSLKRNTEAFF	TGTGCCAGCAGCCTGAAGAGGAACACTGAAGCTTTCTTT
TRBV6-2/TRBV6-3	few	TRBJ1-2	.	CASSHLDSFHYGYTF	TGTGCCAGCAGTCACTTGGACAGCTTCCACTATGGCTACACCTTC
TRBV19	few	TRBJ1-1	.	CASSIRGERAFF	TGTGCCAGTAGTATCCGCGGGGAACGAGCTTTCTTT
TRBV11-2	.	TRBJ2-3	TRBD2	CASSRSSGKRTDTQYF	TGTGCCAGCAGCCGATCTAGCGGGAAACGCACAGATACGCAGTATTTT
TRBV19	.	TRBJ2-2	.	CASKEQGNTGELFF	TGTGCCAGTAAAGAGCAGGGGAACACCGGGGAGCTGTTTTTT
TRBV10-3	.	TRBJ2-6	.	CAISPRLQFSGANVLTF	TGTGCCATCAGCCCCAGGCTTCAGTTCTCTGGGGCCAACGTCCTGACTTTC
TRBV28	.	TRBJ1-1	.	CATFTGNTEAFF	TGTGCCACATTTACAGGGAACACTGAAGCTTTCTTT
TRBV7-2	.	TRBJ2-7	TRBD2	CASSLRTSGGVFEQYF	TGTGCCAGCAGCTTAAGGACTAGCGGGGGGGTTTTTGAGCAGTACTTC
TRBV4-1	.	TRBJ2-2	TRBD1	CASSRQGASTGELFF	TGCGCCAGCAGCCGACAGGGGGCGAGCACCGGGGAGCTGTTTTTT
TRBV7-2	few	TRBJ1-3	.	CASSLDRNTIYF	TGTGCCAGCAGCTTGGACCGAAACACCATATATTTT
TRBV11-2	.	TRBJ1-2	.	CASSLDRKANYGYTF	TGTGCCAGCAGCTTAGATAGGAAAGCTAACTATGGCTACACCTTC
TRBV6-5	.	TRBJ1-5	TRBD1	CASGRTGGNQPQHF	TGTGCCAGCGGGAGGACAGGGGGCAATCAGCCCCAGCATTTT
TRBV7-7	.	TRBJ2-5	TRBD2	CASSPGTGGTQYF	TGTGCCAGCAGCCCGGGGACGGGAGGGACCCAGTACTTC
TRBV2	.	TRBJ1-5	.	CASSESLANQPQHF	TGTGCCAGCAGTGAATCTCTGGCCAATCAGCCCCAGCATTTT
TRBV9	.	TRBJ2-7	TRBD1	CASSQEGTGGSEQYF	TGTGCCAGCAGCCAGGAGGGGACAGGGGGCTCTGAGCAGTACTTC
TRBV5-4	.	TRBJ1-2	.	CASSPSDHNYGYTF	TGTGCCAGCAGCCCTTCCGACCATAACTATGGCTACACCTTC
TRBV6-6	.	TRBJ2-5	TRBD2	CASIGLAGGLETQYF	TGTGCCAGCATCGGACTAGCGGGGGGGCTGGAGACCCAGTACTTC
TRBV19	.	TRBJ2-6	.	CASREQLSGANVLTF	TGTGCCAGTAGGGAACAGCTCTCTGGGGCCAACGTCCTGACTTTC